These T cell receptor beta chains were read from a single sample in a study of shared clonotypes between healthy human individuals. Only in-frame clones appear in the TCRdb table, and some are missing; sequencing was by immunoSEQ multiplex PCR. The data contain over a million clones, around 98.5% of them singletons. The sample comprised naive CD4+ T cells sorted from blood. The receptor source for this set is a man aged 25-40 years in good health. The CDR3 runs from the conserved cysteine through the conserved F or W. Each record gives: CDR3 DNA, CDR3 protein, J gene, clone size, D gene, V gene. D genes are given only for firm matches. The size of a clone is reported for some rows only, either as once, few or many, or as a class for expanded clones.

CDR3 DNA: TGTGCCAGCAGATCCGGGGAAGGGGCGATTGTGCAGTACTTC
CDR3 protein: CASRSGEGAIVQYF
J gene: TRBJ2-7
clone size: -
D gene: -
V gene: TRBV13

CDR3 DNA: TGTGCCAGCAGCTTGCAAGGGGACAGGGGCTACTATGGCTACACCTTC
CDR3 protein: CASSLQGDRGYYGYTF
J gene: TRBJ1-2
clone size: -
D gene: TRBD1
V gene: TRBV5-5

CDR3 DNA: TGTGCCAGCAGCTCTCGACAGGTTAGCTCCTACAATGAGCAGTTCTTC
CDR3 protein: CASSSRQVSSYNEQFF
J gene: TRBJ2-1
clone size: -
D gene: -
V gene: TRBV7-2

CDR3 DNA: TGTGCCAGCAGCTTAGCCAGACTAGCGATTACCGGGGAGCTGTTTTTT
CDR3 protein: CASSLARLAITGELFF
J gene: TRBJ2-2
clone size: -
D gene: TRBD2
V gene: TRBV11-2

CDR3 DNA: TGTGCCAGCAGTCCAACCTACGAGCAGTACTTC
CDR3 protein: CASSPTYEQYF
J gene: TRBJ2-7
clone size: -
D gene: -
V gene: TRBV28

CDR3 DNA: TGTGCCAGCAGTTATCTCACTAGCGGGACCTACAATGAGCAGTTCTTC
CDR3 protein: CASSYLTSGTYNEQFF
J gene: TRBJ2-1
clone size: -
D gene: TRBD2
V gene: TRBV6-5

CDR3 DNA: TGTGCCAGCAGCACACCGGGACTAGCGGGAGTCGGGTCCTACGAGCAGTACTTC
CDR3 protein: CASSTPGLAGVGSYEQYF
J gene: TRBJ2-7
clone size: -
D gene: TRBD2
V gene: TRBV5-4

CDR3 DNA: TGTGCCAGCAGGGATGGGGGCCACACCGGGGAGCTGTTTTTT
CDR3 protein: CASRDGGHTGELFF
J gene: TRBJ2-2
clone size: -
D gene: -
V gene: TRBV6-4

CDR3 DNA: TGTGCCAGTTCGACGCTAGGCACCGGGGAGCTGTTTTTT
CDR3 protein: CASSTLGTGELFF
J gene: TRBJ2-2
clone size: -
D gene: -
V gene: TRBV19

CDR3 DNA: TGTGCCAGTAGTACGACAGGCTCCTACGAGCAGTACTTC
CDR3 protein: CASSTTGSYEQYF
J gene: TRBJ2-7
clone size: once
D gene: -
V gene: TRBV19

CDR3 DNA: TGCGCCAGCAGCTTAAACAGGGCGGACACTGAAGCTTTCTTT
CDR3 protein: CASSLNRADTEAFF
J gene: TRBJ1-1
clone size: -
D gene: -
V gene: TRBV5-1

CDR3 DNA: TGTGCCAGCAGCTCCTCCAGGCAGCGGGCAGATACGCAGTATTTT
CDR3 protein: CASSSSRQRADTQYF
J gene: TRBJ2-3
clone size: -
D gene: -
V gene: TRBV7-9

CDR3 DNA: TGTGCCAGCAGCTCTAGGACTAGCGGCTACTACGAGCAGTACTTC
CDR3 protein: CASSSRTSGYYEQYF
J gene: TRBJ2-7
clone size: -
D gene: TRBD2
V gene: TRBV28

CDR3 DNA: TGCGCCAGCAGCCCGCCGACGCCAGCGGGGGGGGTAGGGGAGCAGTTCTTC
CDR3 protein: CASSPPTPAGGVGEQFF
J gene: TRBJ2-1
clone size: -
D gene: TRBD2
V gene: TRBV5-1

CDR3 DNA: TGTGCCAGCAGTACTGGGACAGGGATACGCGAGCAGTACTTC
CDR3 protein: CASSTGTGIREQYF
J gene: TRBJ2-7
clone size: -
D gene: TRBD1
V gene: TRBV28

CDR3 DNA: TGCGCCAGCAGCTTGGAAGGGAGGGCCGCTCACAATGAGCAGTTCTTC
CDR3 protein: CASSLEGRAAHNEQFF
J gene: TRBJ2-1
clone size: -
D gene: TRBD2
V gene: TRBV5-1

CDR3 DNA: TGTGCCACCAGCGCCCGACAGGGTTCTGGCTACACCTTC
CDR3 protein: CATSARQGSGYTF
J gene: TRBJ1-2
clone size: -
D gene: TRBD1
V gene: TRBV15

CDR3 DNA: TGTGCCAGCAGCGTAGAGGGAGGGCGGACAGATACGCAGTATTTT
CDR3 protein: CASSVEGGRTDTQYF
J gene: TRBJ2-3
clone size: -
D gene: TRBD2
V gene: TRBV9

CDR3 DNA: TGCGCCAGCAGCTTGATAGGGGACGAGCAGTACTTC
CDR3 protein: CASSLIGDEQYF
J gene: TRBJ2-7
clone size: once
D gene: -
V gene: TRBV5-1

CDR3 DNA: TGTGCCATCAGTGATCCCTCCTCTGGAAACACCATATATTTT
CDR3 protein: CAISDPSSGNTIYF
J gene: TRBJ1-3
clone size: -
D gene: -
V gene: TRBV10-3

CDR3 DNA: TGCGCCAGCAGCCAAGTGGTCCCCCCACAGGGTACCTACGAGCAGTACTTC
CDR3 protein: CASSQVVPPQGTYEQYF
J gene: TRBJ2-7
clone size: -
D gene: -
V gene: TRBV4-1

CDR3 DNA: TGTGCCAGCAGCTTGGTGACAGGGAGTAATCAGCCCCAGCATTTT
CDR3 protein: CASSLVTGSNQPQHF
J gene: TRBJ1-5
clone size: -
D gene: TRBD1
V gene: TRBV5-5

CDR3 DNA: TGTGCCAGCAAAAGGACAGGGGGTATAGATACGCAGTATTTT
CDR3 protein: CASKRTGGIDTQYF
J gene: TRBJ2-3
clone size: -
D gene: TRBD1
V gene: TRBV27

CDR3 DNA: TGTGCCATCAGTGAATACAGTTTTAATGAAAAACTGTTTTTT
CDR3 protein: CAISEYSFNEKLFF
J gene: TRBJ1-4
clone size: -
D gene: -
V gene: TRBV10-3

CDR3 DNA: TGTGCCAGCAGTCCCGGGACAGGGGGCTTGTATGAGCAGTTCTTC
CDR3 protein: CASSPGTGGLYEQFF
J gene: TRBJ2-1
clone size: -
D gene: TRBD1
V gene: TRBV5-4